This TCR beta chain was recovered during a study of shared clonotypes between healthy human individuals. Several immunoSEQ plates held equal portions of the genomic DNA taken from each subset. Data came from immunoSEQ multiplex PCR; TCRdb stores just in-frame clones and leaves some out. The sample has around 700,000 clones, around two thirds seen once. Study donors comprised healthy, HIV-negative adults devoid of recent acute infection or vaccination. Memory CD4+ cells were the fraction left after CD45RA+ naive selection. The CDR3 runs to 17 residues. Trimming took 6 bases from V and 5 from J, leaving 26 bases between them. The germline V gene encodes CDR1 SGHVS and CDR2 FQNEAQ.

Sequenced sample: memory CD4+ T cells sorted from blood. Stated subset: CD45RA-negative fraction. This rearrangement joins TRBV7-8 to TRBJ2-7; perhaps D is TRBD1 or TRBD2 (7 bases each). The sequence derives from a woman in her 30s in good health. This CDR3 reads CASRQNRATGRVDEQYF. The CDR3 region has the DNA TGTGCCAGCAGACAAAACCGCGCGACAGGGAGGGTTGACGAGCAGTACTTC.